A single sample gave rise to the 8 T cell receptor beta chains below, sequenced in a study of beta chain features in type 1 diabetes. Study findings and constraints: Across all four CD4+ subsets, people with type 1 diabetes showed modestly shorter TCRB CDR3s.

Every isolated RNA sample was fully reverse transcribed, so sequencing captured expressed TCRB transcripts. This table comes from immunoSEQ multiplex PCR, and its TCRdb copy is limited to in-frame clones, with some not included. The table records about 340,000 clones, approximately 9.7% of them present only once. Antigen specificity for these receptors is unknown. The source material was central memory CD4+ T cells from blood. All receptors derive from a man aged 30 to 39 with type 1 diabetes.

This clone occurred a few times. This chain links TRBV27 with TRBJ2-5, with unresolved D. Between the trimmed V and J ends, which lost 2 bases and 5 bases, there was a span of 15 bases. The CDR3 sequence is 15 residues long. Germline V gene data show CDR1 as MNHEY and CDR2 as SMNVEV (reference sequence). CDR3 sequence reads: CASSLIFRSSETQYF. The CDR3 DNA sequence: TGTGCCAGCAGTTTAATATTCCGATCGTCGGAGACCCAGTACTTC.

This clone was picked up a small number of times. The chain couples TRBV2 to TRBJ2-3; D gene uncertain. Germline V gene data show CDR1 as SNHLY and CDR2 as FYNNEI. With 7 bases removed from V and 5 bases from J, the gap between germline ends came to 16 bases. The CDR3 spans 14 residues. The CDR3 DNA reads TGTGCCAGCACCACACAGTACCCCGGAGATACGCAGTATTTT. Protein: CASTTQYPGDTQYF.

This clone was observed a few times. The J gene is TRBJ1-6, the V gene TRBV2, with TRBD1 identical over 7 bases. Trimming took 9 bases from V and 5 from J; bases not matched to a gene: 7. The CDR3 has 14 residues. Germline values: CDR1 SNHLY, CDR2 FYNNEI. CDR3 protein: CARENGQDNSPLHF. The CDR3 coding sequence is TGTGCCAGAGAGAATGGACAGGATAATTCACCCCTCCACTTT.

In its sample, this clone was seen a few times. The V gene is TRBV2, the J gene TRBJ2-5; D is ambiguous. Germline CDR1 is SNHLY and CDR2 is FYNNEI. The CDR3 has 14 residues. With 3 bases removed from V and 0 bases from J, the gap between germline ends came to 8 bases. This CDR3 is CASSEMLNQETQYF. The CDR3 DNA sequence: TGTGCCAGCAGTGAGATGTTGAACCAAGAGACCCAGTACTTC. Full variable domain (rest looked up from reference TRBV2 and TRBJ2-5): EPEVTQTPSHQVTQMGQEVILRCVPISNHLYFYWYRQILGQKVEFLVSFYNNEISEKSEIFDDQFSVERPDGSNFTLKIRSTKLEDSAMYFCASSEMLNQETQYFGPGTRLLVL.

This clone has only a few counts. The chain employs TRBV29-1 and TRBJ1-1; 7 bases align to TRBD1. Germline-derived CDR1 and CDR2 are SQVTM and ANQGSEA. The CDR3 is 13 amino acids. The V gene end was trimmed by 7 bases and the J gene end by 1 base; junction bases not matched to a gene: 6. In DNA, the CDR3 is TGCAGCGCTGCTAGGACAGGGAACACTGAAGCTTTCTTT. This gives the protein CSAARTGNTEAFF. Combining the CDR3 with reference TRBV29-1 and TRBJ1-1 gives the whole variable domain SAVISQKPSRDICQRGTSLTIQCQVDSQVTMMFWYRQQPGQSLTLIATANQGSEATYESGFVIDKFPISRPNLTFSTLTVSNMSPEDSSIYLCSAARTGNTEAFFGQGTRLTVV.

The rearrangement uses TRBV10-3 and TRBJ2-1, with 9 bases identical to TRBD1. CDR1 and CDR2 (germline): ENHRY, SYGVKD. The CDR3 runs 15 residues. Unmatched junction bases numbered 6, after V lost 6 bases and J lost 3 bases. The CDR3 here is CAIRTGQGDYNEQFF. Here the CDR3 DNA reads TGTGCCATCAGGACGGGACAGGGAGACTACAATGAGCAGTTCTTC.

The table lists this clone with a few counts. The chain links TRBV27 to TRBJ1-4; unclear D gene. Germline V gene sequence: CDR1 MNHEY, CDR2 SMNVEV (reference sequence). V lost 0 bases and J lost 14, with 16 bases in between. The CDR3 covers 14 residues. As DNA, the CDR3 is TGTGCCAGCAGTTTATCGATCCGGACCGAACCGCTGTTTTTT. Translated, it gives CASSLSIRTEPLFF.

The chain links TRBV5-1 to TRBJ1-3, with no clear D. V was cut by 2 bases and J by 1 base, with 13 bases left in between. The CDR3 runs 16 residues. Germline V lookup: CDR1 SGHRS, CDR2 YFSETQ. The DNA of the CDR3 is TGCGCCAGCAGCTTAAACAGTAGATTGTCTGGAAACACCATATATTTT. It codes for CASSLNSRLSGNTIYF.